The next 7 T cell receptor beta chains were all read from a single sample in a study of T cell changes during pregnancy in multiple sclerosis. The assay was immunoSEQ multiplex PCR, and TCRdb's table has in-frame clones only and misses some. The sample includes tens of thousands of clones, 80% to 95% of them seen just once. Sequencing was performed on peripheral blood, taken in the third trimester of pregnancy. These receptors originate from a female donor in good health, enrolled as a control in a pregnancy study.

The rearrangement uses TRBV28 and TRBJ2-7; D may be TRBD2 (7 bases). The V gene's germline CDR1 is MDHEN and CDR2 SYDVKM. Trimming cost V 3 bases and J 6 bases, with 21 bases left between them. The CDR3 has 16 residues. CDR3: CASSFLPSRGQLEQYF. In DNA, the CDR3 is TGTGCCAGCAGTTTCCTTCCATCGCGGGGGCAACTCGAGCAGTACTTC.

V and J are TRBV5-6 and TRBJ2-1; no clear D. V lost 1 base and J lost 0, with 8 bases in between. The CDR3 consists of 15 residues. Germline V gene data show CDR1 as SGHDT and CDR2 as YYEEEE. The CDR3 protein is CASSLPVSSYNEQFF. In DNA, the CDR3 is TGTGCCAGCAGCTTGCCGGTTAGCTCCTACAATGAGCAGTTCTTC.

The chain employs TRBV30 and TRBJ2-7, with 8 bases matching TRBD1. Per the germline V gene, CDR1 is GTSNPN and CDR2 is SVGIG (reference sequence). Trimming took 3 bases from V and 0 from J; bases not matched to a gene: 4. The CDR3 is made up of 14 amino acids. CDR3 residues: CAWSDRGYSYEQYF. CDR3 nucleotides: TGTGCCTGGAGCGACAGGGGATACTCCTACGAGCAGTACTTC.

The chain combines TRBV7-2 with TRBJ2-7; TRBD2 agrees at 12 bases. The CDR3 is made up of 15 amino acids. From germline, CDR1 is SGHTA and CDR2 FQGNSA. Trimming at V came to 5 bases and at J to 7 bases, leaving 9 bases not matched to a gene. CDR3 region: CASSQMTSGSGEQYF. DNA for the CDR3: TGTGCCAGCAGCCAAATGACTAGCGGGAGCGGTGAGCAGTACTTC.

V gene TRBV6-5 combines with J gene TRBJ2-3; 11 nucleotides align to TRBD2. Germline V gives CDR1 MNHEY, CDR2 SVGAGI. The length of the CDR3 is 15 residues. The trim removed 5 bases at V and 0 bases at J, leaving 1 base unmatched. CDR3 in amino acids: CASSRTSGSTDTQYF. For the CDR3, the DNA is TGTGCCAGCAGTCGGACTAGCGGGAGCACAGATACGCAGTATTTT.

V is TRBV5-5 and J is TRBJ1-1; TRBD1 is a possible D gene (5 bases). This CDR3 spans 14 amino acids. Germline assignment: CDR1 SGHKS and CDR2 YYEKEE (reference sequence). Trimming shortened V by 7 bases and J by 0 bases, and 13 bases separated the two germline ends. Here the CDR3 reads CASDPGGMNTEAFF. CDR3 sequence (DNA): TGTGCCAGCGACCCCGGGGGGATGAACACTGAAGCTTTCTTT.

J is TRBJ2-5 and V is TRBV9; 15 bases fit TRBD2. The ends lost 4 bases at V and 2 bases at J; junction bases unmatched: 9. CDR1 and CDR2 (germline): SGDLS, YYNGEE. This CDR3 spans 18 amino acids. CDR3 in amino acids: CASSPGLAGGTRQETQYF. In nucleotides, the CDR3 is TGTGCCAGCAGCCCAGGACTAGCGGGGGGGACACGTCAAGAGACCCAGTACTTC.